Below, one TCR beta chain is given with its context. This sample is part of a study of T cell responses to AZD1222 COVID-19 vaccine. V lost 4 bases and J lost 0; bases outside the gene matches: 2. The CDR3 contains 16 residues. CDR1 and CDR2 (germline): KGHSH, LQKENI. The data were produced by immunoSEQ multiplex PCR, yet TCRdb's version contains in-frame clones alone and is incomplete. Altogether under 80,000 clones are present, approximately 81% being singletons, with the ten largest covering 21%. The V call is TRBV18, the J call TRBJ2-2, with 10 bases fitting TRBD2. This clonotype was sampled from an adult in good health. The sequencing used peripheral blood, collected on day 0 of AZD1222 vaccination. CDR3 sequence: CASSLAGGTNTGELFF. CDR3 coding DNA: TGTGCCAGCTCACTAGCGGGGGGAACGAACACCGGGGAGCTGTTTTTT.